The clone carrying this T cell receptor (beta chain) was counted between two and nine times. This sample is part of a study of blood T cell repertoires in COVID-19. For the study at large: Specimens from acute and convalescent COVID-19 originated in the United States, Italy and Spain. PBMCs, B-cell-depleted T cells, or T cells provided the cDNA or gDNA that made up the material.

Seattle cases were enrolled at active infection and followed longitudinally. In the source study's methods: Estimates of nucleated cell counts were drawn from the amplification of reference gene primers. The table came from immunoSEQ multiplex PCR; TCRdb's copy has only in-frame clones and leaves some out. V and J calls and clone size are copied from that table; D and trimming were computed from the DNA. The data contain roughly 290,000 clones, around 82% of them singletons. The CDR3 is made up of 12 amino acids. The ends were cut back, 4 bases at V and 4 bases at J, with 8 bases in the middle. The germline gives CDR1 LGHDT, CDR2 YNNKEL (reference sequence).

V gene TRBV3-1 (or the pseudogene TRBV3-2) combines with J gene TRBJ2-7; no firm D call. Material for sequencing was peripheral blood. The source is a human donor with COVID-19, enrolled during active disease. The donor label of this sample is uncertain. The CDR3 protein is CASSRVRYEQYF. The CDR3 coding sequence is TGTGCCAGCAGCCGAGTTAGATACGAGCAGTACTTC.